A selection of T cell receptor beta chains follows, all from one sample in a study of graft-versus-host responses after intestinal transplantation. These receptors' antigens are unknown. The table came from immunoSEQ multiplex PCR; TCRdb's copy has only in-frame clones and leaves some out. This sample carries 75,000 to 100,000 clones, around 86% of them seen once, and the ten largest clones take about a sixth. The sequenced sample was unstimulated CD8+ T cells sorted from spleen or lymph node cells, obtained before intestinal transplant. These receptors were collected from a human donor who received an intestinal transplant. Both conserved end residues are part of each CDR3. The D gene is left open where the match is weak. Some rows mark clone size as missing; the rest say once, few, many or name a class of expanded clone.

j_call clone_size v_call d_call cdr3_nt cdr3_aa
TRBJ1-5 few TRBV7-9 . TGTGCCAGCAGCCAAGCAACCCGGAGGGGCTCGGAGAGGTTTCAGCCCCAGCATTTT CASSQATRRGSERFQPQHF
TRBJ2-1 . TRBV9 . TGTGCCAGCAGCGTAGCGGGGGCCTACAATGAGCAGTTCTTC CASSVAGAYNEQFF
TRBJ2-5 . TRBV9 TRBD2 TGTGCCAGCAGCGCGACTAGCGGACAAGAGACCCAGTACTTC CASSATSGQETQYF
TRBJ2-2 few TRBV27 . TGTGCCAGCAGTGCGGGGTACACCGGGGAGCTGTTTTTT CASSAGYTGELFF
TRBJ1-6 . TRBV23-1 . TGCGCCAGCAGTCAATTGGGCGGGGGGGAGAGCTCCTATAATTCACCCCTCCACTTT CASSQLGGGESSYNSPLHF
TRBJ2-2 once TRBV7-6 . TGTGCCAGCAGCTTACTAGCCGGGGAGCTGTTTTTT CASSLLAGELFF
TRBJ2-7 . TRBV6-5 . TGTGCCAGTTGTTCATTTGGGGCCGAGCAGTACTTC CASCSFGAEQYF
TRBJ2-5 few TRBV4-1 . TGCGCCAGCAGCCAGGCTCCGGGGGACCCGGGGGAGACCCAGTACTTC CASSQAPGDPGETQYF
TRBJ2-5 . TRBV10-2 . TGCGCCAGCAGTGTAGACTGGGAGACCCAGTACTTC CASSVDWETQYF
TRBJ2-6 once TRBV28 . TGTGCCAGCACTCAGGGAACTGGGGCCAACGTCCTGACTTTC CASTQGTGANVLTF
TRBJ2-6 . TRBV19 TRBD1 TGTGCCAGTATTGGGGAACAGGGGTCTGGGGCCAACGTCCTGACTTTC CASIGEQGSGANVLTF
TRBJ2-3 . TRBV10-3 TRBD2 TGTGCCACCCGGACTAGCTTTATCGCAGATACGCAGTATTTT CATRTSFIADTQYF
TRBJ1-5 once TRBV5-8 TRBD1 TGTGCCAGCAGCTTCCGACGGGGACAGGGAAATCAGCCCCAGCATTTT CASSFRRGQGNQPQHF
TRBJ2-3 . TRBV6-5 . TGTGCCAGCAGCCCCCCCGAGGAAGATACGCAGTATTTT CASSPPEEDTQYF
TRBJ2-1 . TRBV2 . TGTGCCAGGGGGGACCTCTCCTACAATGAGCAGTTCTTC CARGDLSYNEQFF
TRBJ2-7 . TRBV7-2 . TGTGCCAGCAGCTTAAGGACTTTCTGGGCCTACGAGCAGTACTTC CASSLRTFWAYEQYF
TRBJ2-6 few TRBV2 . TGTGCCAGCAGTGAAGCGGGTGGGGCCAACGTCCTGACTTTC CASSEAGGANVLTF
TRBJ2-5 . TRBV2 . TGTGCCAGCAGTGAAAGTGGTCCCATACTGTACCAAGAGACCCAGTACTTC CASSESGPILYQETQYF
TRBJ2-7 . TRBV2 . TGTGCCAGCAGTGAAAAGGGAGGTTTTTCCTACGAGCAGTACTTC CASSEKGGFSYEQYF
TRBJ2-7 few TRBV5-6 TRBD2 TGTGCCAGCAGCTCCTGGGGAGGGCTGGAGCAGTACTTC CASSSWGGLEQYF
TRBJ2-2 . TRBV6-4 . TGTGCCAGCAGTGACTCAGGGAACACCGGGGAGCTGTTTTTT CASSDSGNTGELFF
TRBJ1-4 . TRBV11-2 . TGTGCCAGCAGCTTACCATGCCCCTGTGGGAAACTGTTTTTT CASSLPCPCGKLFF
TRBJ1-5 . TRBV11-2 . TGTGCCAGCAGCTTAGTAGGGGTCGGTCAGCCCCAGCATTTT CASSLVGVGQPQHF
TRBJ2-1 . TRBV6-5 . TGTGCCAGCAGTTACGCAGGGGTCGGCAATGAGCAGTTCTTC CASSYAGVGNEQFF
TRBJ2-7 . TRBV27 . TGTGCCAGCAGTTTACAGGATTCCTACGAGCAGTACTTC CASSLQDSYEQYF
TRBJ2-7 . TRBV5-1 . TGCGCCAGCAGCTTGGAATCCTACGAGCAGTACTTC CASSLESYEQYF
TRBJ2-2 . TRBV6-5 . TGTGCCGTTGTAGCGTCCGGGGAGCTGTTTTTT CAVVASGELFF
TRBJ2-7 . TRBV2 . TGTGCCAGCAGTGAAGCAAGGGACAAAGCCTACGAGCAGTACTTC CASSEARDKAYEQYF
TRBJ2-2 . TRBV11-3 TRBD1 TGTGCCAGCAGCTTCGCTGACAGGGTGAACACCGGGGAGCTGTTTTTT CASSFADRVNTGELFF
TRBJ1-2 . TRBV15 . TGTGCCACCAGCAGAGATCTGCAGGGGACGGATGGCTACACCTTC CATSRDLQGTDGYTF
TRBJ2-7 . TRBV27 . TGTGCCAGCAGTTTATCCACAGGCTACGAGCAGTACTTC CASSLSTGYEQYF
TRBJ1-2 . TRBV7-9 . TGTGCCAGCAGCCCGCGAGGCTACACCTTC CASSPRGYTF
TRBJ1-1 . TRBV6-6 . TGTGCCAGCAGCCCAGCCGGGGGGAACACTGAAGCTTTCTTT CASSPAGGNTEAFF
TRBJ2-5 once TRBV5-4 . TGTGCCAGCGGCCAAGGGGAGACCCAGTACTTC CASGQGETQYF
TRBJ1-2 . TRBV19 TRBD1 TGTGCCAGTAGTGGCGTTAGGGGGCAAGTCTATGGCTACACCTTC CASSGVRGQVYGYTF
TRBJ2-1 . TRBV6-1 . TGTGCCAGCAGCCGATTGAGCTCCTACAATGAGCAGTTCTTC CASSRLSSYNEQFF
TRBJ1-2 . TRBV2 . TGTGCCAGAGAGGCCAAAATTCTCTGGGTGAGGGGAAGCTATGGCTACACCTTC CAREAKILWVRGSYGYTF
TRBJ2-7 . TRBV6-5 . TGTGCCAGCAGTTACTCGAGGGACGGACTTGGCGAGCAGTACTTC CASSYSRDGLGEQYF
TRBJ2-4 . TRBV5-1 . TGCGCCAGCAGCTTCAGACAGCCTCGTCTAGCCAAAAACATTCAGTACTTC CASSFRQPRLAKNIQYF
TRBJ1-6 . TRBV6-1 . TGTGCCAGCAGTGGGGCGGGAGGCCCGAGCTCCTATAATTCACCCCTCCACTTT CASSGAGGPSSYNSPLHF
TRBJ1-3 once TRBV30 . TGTGCCTTACAGGGCTCTGGAAACACCATATATTTT CALQGSGNTIYF
TRBJ1-1 few TRBV11-2 TRBD1 TGTGCCAGCAACGTACAGGGGGCGCGAAACACTGAAGCTTTCTTT CASNVQGARNTEAFF
TRBJ2-5 . TRBV7-9 . TGTGCCAGCAGCTTAGCTAGGCAAGAGACCCAGTACTTC CASSLARQETQYF
TRBJ1-5 . TRBV10-3 . TGTGCCATCAGTGAGATGGGGGAGGTGTTGGGTCAGCCCCAGCATTTT CAISEMGEVLGQPQHF
TRBJ2-3 . TRBV4-1 . TGCGCCAGCAGCCAAATACCGCCCACAGATACGCAGTATTTT CASSQIPPTDTQYF
TRBJ1-5 . TRBV6-5 TRBD1 TGTGCCAGCAGTTTCCGGACAGGGAGCAATCAGCCCCAGCATTTT CASSFRTGSNQPQHF
TRBJ2-7 . TRBV6-5 . TGTGCCAGCAGTTACTCCGACGTCTACGAGCAGTACTTC CASSYSDVYEQYF
TRBJ2-7 few TRBV6-5 . TGTGCCAGCAGTTACTCGATGGCGGACCCCCCCTACGAGCAGTACTTC CASSYSMADPPYEQYF
TRBJ2-1 . TRBV6-1 . TGTGCCAGCAGTGAAGCCTTCTACAATGAGCAGTTCTTC CASSEAFYNEQFF
TRBJ2-7 . TRBV9 TRBD2 TGTGCCCGCAGCGTAGAAAGTAGCGGGGGGGGACCCTTCGAGCAGTACTTC CARSVESSGGGPFEQYF
TRBJ2-7 once TRBV2 TRBD2 TGTGCCAGCAGTGAAGGTCTAGCGGTTTACTACGAGCAGTACTTC CASSEGLAVYYEQYF
TRBJ2-1 once TRBV11-2 . TGTGCCAGCAGCTTAGAGGTTCTGGGAAGCTCCTACAATGAGCAGTTCTTC CASSLEVLGSSYNEQFF
TRBJ1-6 . TRBV25-1 TRBD1 TGTACCAGCAGTCCCGGGACAGGGTCCTATAATTCACCCCTCCACTTT CTSSPGTGSYNSPLHF
TRBJ2-3 . TRBV7-9 . TGTGCCAGCAGCTTAGGGACAGATACGCAGTATTTT CASSLGTDTQYF
TRBJ1-1 . TRBV19 . TGTGCCAGTAGTATAGTGGGCGTGAACACTGAAGCTTTCTTT CASSIVGVNTEAFF
TRBJ2-1 . TRBV25-1 . TGTGCCAGCAGTCGGGACCCTGGCACCTACAATGAGCAGTTCTTC CASSRDPGTYNEQFF
TRBJ2-1 . TRBV5-1 . TGCGCCAGCATGGGGACTCAGACTTACAATGAGCAGTTCTTC CASMGTQTYNEQFF
TRBJ2-7 few TRBV5-4 TRBD1 TGTGCCAGCAGCCTATCACCTGGGACAGGGTACCACGAGCAGTACTTC CASSLSPGTGYHEQYF